This record looks at one T cell receptor (beta chain) sequence and its context. The source of the sample is a study of T cell changes during pregnancy in multiple sclerosis. Sequencing was performed with immunoSEQ multiplex PCR; in TCRdb, only in-frame clones are kept and a portion is missing. Of around 56,000 clones detected, roughly 90% appear once; the ten largest clones hold less than 2%. The sample was peripheral blood, taken after pregnancy. This clonotype was sampled from a female donor with multiple sclerosis, enrolled in a pregnancy study.

DNA of the CDR3: TGTGCCAGCAGCCGTAACAGGGGGCGCGGGACCTACGAGCAGTACTTC. This translates into CASSRNRGRGTYEQYF. The chain uses TRBV5-6 and TRBJ2-7; 9 bases fit TRBD1. Unmatched junction bases numbered 10, after V lost 4 bases and J lost 2 bases. CDR1 and CDR2 from the germline V gene are SGHDT and YYEEEE. CDR3 length equals 16 residues.